This T cell receptor (beta chain) was observed in a study of cytomegalovirus exposure and HLA in healthy donors. Study-level points and caveats: Analyses of presence and absence presupposed an approximately uniform sequencing depth across donors. Data from an earlier analysis indicated that most TCR beta V segments were productive either about 87% or about 30% of the time.

On this clone itself: The antigen is unknown.

The PCR was carried out with 60 Vbeta primers and 13 Jbeta primers. The method was immunoSEQ multiplex PCR; TCRdb's version includes in-frame clones alone and lacks a portion of them. Of roughly 160,000 clones detected, roughly 80% appear once; the ten largest clones hold 1.3%. This CDR3 comprises 16 residues. V was clipped by 2 bases and J by 4 bases; unmatched bases: 6. The germline V gene encodes CDR1 MGHRA and CDR2 YSYEKL. This clonotype was sampled from a woman between 50 and 59 years old in good health and CMV-seronegative. Sequenced material: PBMCs. The chain recombines TRBV4-1 with TRBJ2-1, with 9 nucleotides matching TRBD2. CDR3 residues: CASSQMGSGRYNEQFF. The DNA of the CDR3 is TGCGCCAGCAGCCAAATGGGTAGCGGGAGATACAATGAGCAGTTCTTC.